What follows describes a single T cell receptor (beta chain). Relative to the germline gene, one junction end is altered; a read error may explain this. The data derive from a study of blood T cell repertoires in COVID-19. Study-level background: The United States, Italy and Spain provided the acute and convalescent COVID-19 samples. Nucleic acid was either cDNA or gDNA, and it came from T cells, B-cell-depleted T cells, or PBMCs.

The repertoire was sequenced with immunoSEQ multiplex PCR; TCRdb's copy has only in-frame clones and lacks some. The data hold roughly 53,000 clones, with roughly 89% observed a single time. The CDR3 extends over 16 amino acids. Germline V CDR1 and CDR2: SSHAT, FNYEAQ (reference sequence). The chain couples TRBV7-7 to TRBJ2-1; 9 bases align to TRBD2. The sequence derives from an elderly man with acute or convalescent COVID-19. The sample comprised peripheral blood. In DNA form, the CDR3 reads TGTGCTAGCAGCTTACGGAGCGGGGGGCCTCAGGATGAGCAGTTCTTC. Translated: CASSLRSGGPQDEQFF.